The 3 T cell receptor beta chains reported below all come from one sample, sequenced in a study of blood T cell repertoires in COVID-19. Generated by immunoSEQ multiplex PCR, the TCRdb table keeps only in-frame clones and is missing some. Counted here are hundreds of thousands of clones, around 91% occurring once; the ten biggest clones make up 2.5% to 4%. Material: peripheral blood. The receptors here all came from a young woman who had recovered from COVID-19.

V gene TRBV10-3 combines with J gene TRBJ1-2, with a weak D call TRBD1 (5 bases). Trimming took off 0 bases at V and 7 bases at J, with 18 bases between the two ends. The germline V gene encodes CDR1 ENHRY and CDR2 SYGVKD. CDR3 length equals 16 residues. CDR3: CAISESYTGTTGGYTF. CDR3 coding DNA: TGTGCCATCAGTGAGTCGTACACCGGGACTACTGGTGGCTACACCTTC.

V is TRBV14 and J is TRBJ2-3; TRBD2 agrees at 10 bases. After removal of 4 bases from V and 10 bases from J, the junction contained 8 bases not matched to a gene. The CDR3 is 14 amino acids. Germline CDR1 reads SGHDN; CDR2 reads FVKESK. CDR3 in amino acids: CASSLSGRDPSQYF. The CDR3 DNA reads TGTGCCAGCAGCCTAAGCGGGAGGGACCCTTCGCAGTATTTT.

V is TRBV19 and J is TRBJ1-6; 10 positions agree with TRBD1. This CDR3 is built from 15 residues. CDR1 and CDR2 (germline): LNHDA, SQIVND (reference sequence). V lost 8 bases, J lost 7 bases, and 8 bases stayed unmatched. The CDR3 loop reads CASVDRGRRNSPLHF. CDR3 coding DNA: TGTGCCAGTGTAGACAGGGGGCGAAGAAATTCACCCCTCCACTTT.